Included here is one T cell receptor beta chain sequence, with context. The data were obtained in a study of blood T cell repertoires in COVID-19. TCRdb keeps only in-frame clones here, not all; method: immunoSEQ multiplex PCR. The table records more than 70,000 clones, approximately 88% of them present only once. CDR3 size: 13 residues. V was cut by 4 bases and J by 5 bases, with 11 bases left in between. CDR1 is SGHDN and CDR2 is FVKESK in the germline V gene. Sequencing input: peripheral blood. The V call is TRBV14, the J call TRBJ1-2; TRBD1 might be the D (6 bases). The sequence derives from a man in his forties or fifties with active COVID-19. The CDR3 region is CASSPQDRYGYTF. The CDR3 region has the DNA TGTGCCAGCAGCCCACAGGACAGATATGGCTACACCTTC.